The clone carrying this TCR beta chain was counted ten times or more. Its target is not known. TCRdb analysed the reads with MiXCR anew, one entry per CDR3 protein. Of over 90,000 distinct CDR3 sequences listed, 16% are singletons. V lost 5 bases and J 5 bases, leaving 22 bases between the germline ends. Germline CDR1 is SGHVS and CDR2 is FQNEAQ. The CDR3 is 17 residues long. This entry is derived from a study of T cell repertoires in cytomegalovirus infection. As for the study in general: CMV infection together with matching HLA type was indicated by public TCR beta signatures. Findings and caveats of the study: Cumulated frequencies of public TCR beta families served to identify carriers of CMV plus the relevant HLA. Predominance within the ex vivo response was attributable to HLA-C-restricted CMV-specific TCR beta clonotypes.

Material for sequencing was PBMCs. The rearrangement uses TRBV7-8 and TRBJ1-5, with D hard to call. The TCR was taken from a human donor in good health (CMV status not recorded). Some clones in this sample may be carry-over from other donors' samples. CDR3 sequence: CASSTRFGTQTHQPQHF. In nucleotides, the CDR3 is TGTGCCAGCAGCACACGTTTTGGTACACAGACCCATCAGCCCCAGCATTTT.